This T cell receptor (beta chain) was found in a study of blood T cell repertoires in COVID-19. Germline CDR1 and CDR2: DFQATT and SNEGSKA (reference sequence). The CDR3 has 15 amino acids. J was trimmed by 5 bases and V by 3 bases; bases with no gene match: 12. As handled by the study authors: The assay estimated nucleated cells by amplifying reference gene primers. Sequencing used immunoSEQ multiplex PCR; TCRdb keeps in-frame clones, though not all of them. V and J calls and clone size follow that table, whereas D and trimming were derived from the DNA. The sample contains a few hundred thousand clones, 90% of which appear only once. Seattle patient enrollment occurred during active infection, with longitudinal follow-up thereafter.

The clonotype was recovered from a woman aged 45-65 years with COVID-19, enrolled during active disease. Source material: peripheral blood. The rearrangement joins TRBV20-1 to TRBJ1-2; TRBD1 agrees at 7 bases. The CDR3 loop reads CSASLDRDLWYGYTF. CDR3 coding DNA: TGCAGTGCTAGTCTCGACAGGGATTTATGGTATGGCTACACCTTC.